The rows below give T cell receptor beta chains drawn from one sample of a study of OX40 agonist ivuxolimab in advanced cancers. Measured with immunoSEQ multiplex PCR; TCRdb has only the in-frame clones, and not every one. The sample records fewer than 80,000 clones, 89% being singletons. This material consisted of CD4+ or CD8+ T cells sorted from blood, taken in a trial of the OX40 agonist ivuxolimab. These receptors came from an adult with an advanced solid tumor such as melanoma, head and neck, liver or kidney cancer. Both conserved end residues are part of each CDR3. Fields, in order: J gene, clone size, V gene, D gene, CDR3 protein, CDR3 DNA. D genes are given only for firm matches. Where a row states a size, it is once, few, many or the class of an expanded clone; other rows omit it.

>TRBJ2-2|NA|TRBV5-1|NA
CASSGSLTQETGELFF
TGCGCCAGCAGCGGAAGCTTGACACAGGAAACCGGGGAGCTGTTTTTT
>TRBJ2-1|once|TRBV6-1|TRBD2
CASSEATGLAGNEQFF
TGTGCCAGCAGTGAGGCGACGGGACTAGCGGGCAATGAGCAGTTCTTC
>TRBJ1-1|NA|TRBV25-1|NA
CASSESWSNTEAFF
TGTGCCAGCAGTGAATCTTGGAGTAACACTGAAGCTTTCTTT
>TRBJ1-2|NA|TRBV27|NA
CASSLEVTGAGGYTF
TGTGCCAGCAGTTTAGAGGTTACGGGGGCGGGAGGCTACACCTTC
>TRBJ2-7|NA|TRBV29-1|NA
CSVEGIGTYEQYF
TGCAGCGTTGAGGGGATTGGGACCTACGAGCAGTACTTC
>TRBJ1-2|NA|TRBV27|NA
CASSLGRAYGYTF
TGTGCCAGCAGTTTAGGCAGGGCCTATGGCTACACCTTC
>TRBJ2-1|NA|TRBV4-1|NA
CASSQDRTDYSEFF
TGCGCCAGCAGCCAAGATAGGACGGACTACTCGGAGTTCTTC
>TRBJ2-3|NA|TRBV6-5|NA
CASSRDLSATQYF
TGTGCCAGCAGTCGGGACCTCTCAGCGACGCAGTATTTT
>TRBJ2-5|NA|TRBV10-2|NA
CASRRDGEETQYF
TGCGCCAGCAGGCGGGACGGCGAAGAGACCCAGTACTTC
>TRBJ2-7|NA|TRBV27|TRBD2
CASSLTASGGYEQYF
TGTGCCAGCAGTTTAACGGCTAGCGGGGGCTACGAGCAGTACTTC
>TRBJ1-5|many|TRBV11-2|NA
CASSLASNQPQHF
TGTGCCAGCAGCTTAGCTTCAAATCAGCCCCAGCATTTT
>TRBJ2-5|NA|TRBV27|TRBD1
CASSDGTGTSQYF
TGTGCCAGTTCTGACGGGACAGGAACGTCCCAGTACTTC
>TRBJ2-3|NA|TRBV9|TRBD1
CASSGQGEITDTQYF
TGTGCCAGCAGCGGACAGGGGGAAATCACAGATACGCAGTATTTT
>TRBJ1-1|once|TRBV7-9|NA
CASSSNTEAFF
TGTGCCAGCAGCTCGAACACTGAAGCTTTCTTT